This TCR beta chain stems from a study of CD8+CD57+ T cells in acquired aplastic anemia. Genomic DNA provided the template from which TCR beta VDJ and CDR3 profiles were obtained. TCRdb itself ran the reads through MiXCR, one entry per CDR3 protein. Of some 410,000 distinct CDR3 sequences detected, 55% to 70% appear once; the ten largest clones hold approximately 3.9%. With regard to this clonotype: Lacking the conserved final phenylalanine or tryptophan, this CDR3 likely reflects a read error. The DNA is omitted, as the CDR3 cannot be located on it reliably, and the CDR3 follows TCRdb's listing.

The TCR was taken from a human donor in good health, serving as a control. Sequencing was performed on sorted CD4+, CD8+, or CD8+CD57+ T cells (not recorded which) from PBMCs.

Here the CDR3 reads CASSRNSGGAYEQ. V gene TRBV7-2 combines with J gene TRBJ1-4. CDR1 and CDR2 (germline): SGHTA, FQGNSA. The CDR3 is 13 amino acids in total, end residues counted.